The present T cell receptor beta chain was sequenced within a study of human T cells and chemical hapten exposure. As to time point: pre-sensitization, week 0. Stated treatment: therapeutic diphenylcyclopropenone sensitization with weekly scalp DPC. Study-wide results and caveats: DPC sensitization produced no change in TCRs with frequency above 1 in 1000. Having alopecia, donors may respond immunologically unlike healthy people.

Library construction involved attaching unique molecular identifiers to individual cDNA molecules, which allowed quantitative, reproducible TCR counting. Original processing notes: Counts of TCRs in each sample centred on a median of 95,638 and extended from around 25,000 to 690,000. TCRdb fed the RACE reads into MiXCR, producing one record per CDR3 protein. TCRdb, not the authors, supplied the V and J calls. The table shows 250,000 to 300,000 distinct CDR3 sequences, with approximately 7.5% occurring only once. This clonotype was counted only a few times. Its cognate antigen is unknown. The CDR3 sequence is 13 residues long. V was pared by 2 bases and J by 9 bases, with 14 bases between. Per the germline V gene, CDR1 is MNHEY and CDR2 is SVGAGI.

The sample here was whole blood, taken in connection with sensitization to the hapten diphenylcyclopropenone (DPC). This sequence was found in a man aged 18 to 29 with alopecia areata. Some clones in this sample may be carry-over from other donors' samples. This chain joins TRBV6-5 and TRBJ2-7; D is unclear. The CDR3 region has the DNA TGTGCCAGCAGTTACATCGCCGGTTTTGGGCAGTACTTC. Translation gives CASSYIAGFGQYF.